These 30 T cell receptor beta chains came from one sample sequenced in a study of cytomegalovirus exposure and HLA in healthy donors (dated by TCRdb to about 2017). Libraries were prepared through the immunoSEQ multiplex PCR assay. For the multiplex PCR, a mixture combining 60 forward primers for TCR Vbeta segments and 13 reverse primers for TCR Jbeta segments was used. TCRdb carries this immuneACCESS record with in-frame sequences only. Its versions omit some clonotypes, under half of them owing to an unresolved V gene in the studies checked, with the rest unexplained. The sample records approximately 150,000 clones, 75% to 90% of which are singletons. The top ten hold 2% to 2.5% of the sample. Sequenced: PBMCs. The source is a male donor in good health and CMV-seronegative.

As regards this clone: An end of the junction differs from the germline gene, which may be a read error. The chain carries TRBV7-7 and TRBJ2-5, with 11 bases that match TRBD2. Germline assignment: CDR1 SSHAT and CDR2 FNYEAQ (reference sequence). The CDR3 is 15 amino acids. CDR3 residues: CASSYTGTSGETQYF. DNA of the CDR3: TGTGCTAGCAGCTACACCGGGACTAGCGGAGAGACCCAGTACTTC. The full variable domain, completed using reference TRBV7-7 and TRBJ2-5, is GAGVSQSPRYKVTKRGQDVTLRCDPISSHATLYWYQQALGQGPEFLTYFNYEAQPDKSGLPSDRFSAERPEGSISTLTIQRTEQRDSAMYRCASSYTGTSGETQYFGPGTRLLVL.

Remarks on this clone: This sample also contains other DNA sequences that code for the same CDR3. The chain carries TRBV7-9 and TRBJ1-1; 8 nucleotides agree with TRBD1. V was pared by 1 base and J by 0 bases, with 1 base of the junction left unmatched. This CDR3 region has 15 residues. Per germline, CDR1 SEHNR and CDR2 FQNEAQ (reference sequence). The CDR3 reads CASSLGQGMNTEAFF. The CDR3, as DNA: TGTGCCAGCAGCTTAGGACAGGGGATGAACACTGAAGCTTTCTTT. Full variable domain (remainder filled in from reference TRBV7-9 and TRBJ1-1): DTGVSQNPRHKITKRGQNVTFRCDPISEHNRLYWYRQTLGQGPEFLTYFQNEAQLEKSRLLSDRFSAERPKGSFSTLEIQRTEQGDSAMYLCASSLGQGMNTEAFFGQGTRLTVV.

This clone was observed a handful of times. The CDR3 nucleotides are TGTGCCATCAGTTACGGGGGGAACTACAATGAGCAGTTCTTC. Translated, it gives CAISYGGNYNEQFF. This chain connects TRBV10-3 to TRBJ2-1; 7 bases fit TRBD2. The germline CDR1 and CDR2 sequences are ENHRY and SYGVKD. This CDR3 has 14 residues. Trimming cost V 5 bases and J 3 bases; bases outside gene matches: 4.

This chain links TRBV6-5 with TRBJ1-2; 7 bases align to TRBD1. Losses at the gene ends were 2 bases for V and 5 bases for J; bases not matched to a gene: 5. Germline V gene lookup returns CDR1 MNHEY and CDR2 SVGAGI. The CDR3 runs to 14 residues. Written as DNA, the CDR3 is TGTGCCAGCAGTTACGGCGGGACAGTTTATGGCTACACCTTC. Residues: CASSYGGTVYGYTF.

About this clone itself: At one of its ends the junction is not consistent with the germline gene, which may arise from a read error. The J gene is TRBJ2-7, the V gene TRBV5-1; TRBD1 might be the D (6 bases). This CDR3 comprises 13 residues. Germline V lookup: CDR1 SGHRS, CDR2 YFSETQ. The DNA for the CDR3 is TGCGCCAGCAGCCCTGAGGGACACTACGAGCGGTACTTC. It translates to CASSPEGHYERYF.

This rearrangement joins TRBV18 to TRBJ2-2; D ambiguous. Germline V gene sequence: CDR1 KGHSH, CDR2 LQKENI. This CDR3 has 15 amino acids. The V end lost 5 bases, the J end lost 2 bases, and 12 bases lay between the germline ends. CDR3 in DNA: TGTGCCAGCTCAGCTGCCACCGGTAACACCGGGGAGCTGTTTTTT. Residues: CASSAATGNTGELFF. Combining the CDR3 with reference TRBV18 and TRBJ2-2 gives the whole variable domain NAGVMQNPRHLVRRRGQEARLRCSPMKGHSHVYWYRQLPEEGLKFMVYLQKENIIDESGMPKERFSAEFPKEGPSILRIQQVVRGDSAAYFCASSAATGNTGELFFGEGSRLTVL.

The chain joins TRBV11-2 to TRBJ2-1, with 9 nucleotides matching TRBD2. CDR1 is SGHAT, CDR2 FQNNGV, per germline. The length of the CDR3 is 14 residues. V gave up 3 bases and J gave up 8 bases; unmatched junction bases: 5. CDR3 nucleotides: TGTGCCAGCAGCTTTGGCGGGGGGGCCGATGAGCAGTTCTTC. This sequence encodes CASSFGGGADEQFF. The entire variable domain, with the rest obtained from reference TRBV11-2 and TRBJ2-1, is as follows: EAGVAQSPRYKIIEKRQSVAFWCNPISGHATLYWYQQILGQGPKLLIQFQNNGVVDDSQLPKDRFSAERLKGVDSTLKIQPAKLEDSAVYLCASSFGGGADEQFFGPGTRLTVL.

The chain carries TRBV19 and TRBJ1-2; tentatively, D is TRBD1 (5 bases). Between the trimmed V and J ends, which lost 3 bases and 6 bases, there was a span of 11 bases. CDR3 size: 13 residues. Germline assignment: CDR1 LNHDA and CDR2 SQIVND (reference sequence). The CDR3: CASSIGRVDGYTF. DNA of the CDR3: TGTGCCAGTAGTATTGGCAGGGTTGATGGCTACACCTTC.

The chain is built from TRBV7-9 and TRBJ2-1; TRBD1 is a possible D gene (6 bases). V dropped 7 bases and J dropped 8 bases, with 15 bases sitting between them. The CDR3 has 13 amino acids. Germline V gene sequence: CDR1 SEHNR, CDR2 FQNEAQ (reference sequence). DNA of the CDR3: TGTGCCAGCATCCCACAGGGTGGCGATGAGCAGTTCTTC. It yields the protein CASIPQGGDEQFF.

The chain combines TRBV5-1 with TRBJ2-2; the match to TRBD2 covers 7 bases. Germline trimming cut 0 bases from V and 2 bases from J; bases unmatched to any gene: 4. CDR3 length equals 16 residues. Germline values: CDR1 SGHRS, CDR2 YFSETQ. CDR3 sequence: CASSLDGDYNTGELFF. For the CDR3, the DNA is TGCGCCAGCAGCTTGGACGGGGACTATAACACCGGGGAGCTGTTTTTT.

V usage is TRBV5-4 and J usage is TRBJ2-1; 7 bases agree with TRBD1. The CDR3 is 15 residues long. The germline V gene has CDR1 SGHNT and CDR2 YYREEE (reference sequence). V trimming: 0 bases; J trimming: 9 bases; junction bases outside the gene matches: 9. CDR3 sequence: CASSLAGQSVTEQFF. DNA for the CDR3: TGTGCCAGCAGCTTGGCGGGACAGAGTGTAACTGAGCAGTTCTTC.

This chain uses TRBV27 with TRBJ2-7, with D perhaps TRBD1 (6 bases). CDR3 size: 13 residues. Trimming shortened V by 4 bases and J by 1 base, and 8 bases separated the two germline ends. Germline CDR1 reads MNHEY; CDR2 reads SMNVEV (reference sequence). The CDR3 region has the DNA TGTGCCAGCAGTTCCGGACAGTCCTACGAGCAGTACTTC. As protein: CASSSGQSYEQYF.

This chain joins TRBV11-2 and TRBJ2-5, with a tentative D call TRBD1 (5 bases). Between the trimmed V and J ends, which lost 4 bases and 5 bases, there was a span of 11 bases. The CDR3 has 13 residues. CDR1 and CDR2 from the germline V gene are SGHAT and FQNNGV. The DNA of the CDR3 is TGTGCCAGCAGCTCGACAGTCCCGGAGACCCAGTACTTC. It specifies CASSSTVPETQYF.

The CDR3 DNA sequence: TGCGCCAGCAGCTTGACACATGGGGGGTCCGCTGAAGCTTTCTTT. Residues: CASSLTHGGSAEAFF. The rearrangement uses TRBV5-1 and TRBJ1-1; a weak D match, TRBD1 (5 bases). Germline V gene data show CDR1 as SGHRS and CDR2 as YFSETQ. There are 15 residues in the CDR3. V lost 1 base and J lost 6, with 16 bases in between.

The chain is built from TRBV19 and TRBJ2-3; D is possibly TRBD2 (5 bases). The V end lost 4 bases, the J end lost 2 bases, and 10 bases lay between the germline ends. This CDR3 spans 14 amino acids. CDR1 is LNHDA, CDR2 SQIVND, per germline (reference sequence). The CDR3: CASSTTINTDTQYF. CDR3 DNA sequence: TGTGCCAGTAGTACGACTATAAACACAGATACGCAGTATTTT.

CDR3 nucleotides: TGCGCCAGCAGCCAAGGGTCGGGGATCGGTGTCTACGAGCAGTACTTC. This codes for CASSQGSGIGVYEQYF. This chain links TRBV4-3 with TRBJ2-7, with D possibly matching TRBD2 (5 bases). Germline V gene data show CDR1 as LGHNA and CDR2 as YSLEER. Trimming stripped 1 base from V and 3 bases from J, with 16 bases between. This CDR3 has 16 amino acids.

The J gene is TRBJ1-2, the V gene TRBV5-6, with unresolved D. Germline V gene data show CDR1 as SGHDT and CDR2 as YYEEEE. CDR3 size: 13 residues. Trimming took 5 bases from V and 3 from J, leaving 11 bases between them. The CDR3 loop is CASSPSEDYGYTF. CDR3 nucleotides: TGTGCCAGCAGTCCCTCAGAGGACTATGGCTACACCTTC.

V usage is TRBV2 and J usage is TRBJ1-3; D remains ambiguous. The CDR3 contains 14 residues. Trimming left V 9 bases short and J 0 bases short, with 12 bases between. Per germline, CDR1 SNHLY and CDR2 FYNNEI. The CDR3 here is CARRSVASGNTIYF. The CDR3 region has the DNA TGTGCCAGGAGGTCGGTAGCCTCTGGAAACACCATATATTTT.

This chain joins TRBV6-1 and TRBJ2-7; D is perhaps TRBD2 (5 bases). The CDR3 contains 13 residues. Trimming took off 4 bases at V and 3 bases at J, with 10 bases between the two ends. Germline CDR1 MNHNS, CDR2 SASEGT. The CDR3 sequence is CASSVGGHYEQYF. The DNA for the CDR3 is TGTGCCAGCAGTGTAGGCGGGCACTACGAGCAGTACTTC.

The chain uses TRBV5-4 and TRBJ1-4; 10 bases are a match to TRBD1. The ends lost 4 bases at V and 7 bases at J; junction bases unmatched: 10. Germline V gene data show CDR1 as SGHNT and CDR2 as YYREEE (reference sequence). The CDR3 sequence is 16 residues long. CDR3 DNA: TGTGCCAGCAGCCAGACTCCGGGACAGGGGCGTGAAAAACTGTTTTTT. It codes for CASSQTPGQGREKLFF.

The V and J genes are TRBV12-2 and TRBJ2-3; the DNA was not used to check the table's D call, TRBD2. TRBV12-2 is a listed pseudogene. The CDR3 has 20 amino acids. CDR3 protein: CASRAARGDVRRPYTDTQYF. The CDR3 bases are TGTGCAAGTCGGGCTGCGCGGGGGGATGTACGGCGGCCGTACACAGATACGCAGTATTTT.

The rearrangement links TRBV4-3 to TRBJ1-3; TRBD1 agrees at 9 bases. The trim removed 0 bases at V and 1 base at J, leaving 4 bases unmatched. The CDR3 loop spans 17 amino acids. Germline V lookup: CDR1 LGHNA, CDR2 YSLEER. The CDR3 loop reads CASSQDLGQGSGNTIYF. The CDR3 DNA is TGCGCCAGCAGCCAAGATTTGGGACAGGGTTCTGGAAACACCATATATTTT.

The chain employs TRBV4-1 and TRBJ1-1; D is possibly TRBD1 (6 bases). CDR1 MGHRA and CDR2 YSYEKL come from the germline V gene. Trimming removed 6 bases at V and 3 bases at J, with 17 bases between. The CDR3 totals 15 residues. The CDR3: CASSRGQGPDTEAFF. In nucleotides, the CDR3 is TGCGCCAGCAGTCGAGGGCAGGGGCCAGACACTGAAGCTTTCTTT.

This clone has just a few counts. This chain connects TRBV11-2 to TRBJ2-7; 9 nucleotides line up with TRBD1. This CDR3 contains 15 residues. V lost 2 bases, J lost 3 bases, and 5 bases stayed unmatched. Germline V lookup: CDR1 SGHAT, CDR2 FQNNGV. CDR3 sequence reads: CASSLNRDRVYEQYF. CDR3 nucleotide sequence: TGTGCCAGCAGCTTAAACCGGGACAGGGTCTACGAGCAGTACTTC.

This chain joins TRBV7-9 and TRBJ1-3; D is uncertain. Trimming left V 5 bases short and J 0 bases short, with 8 bases between. This CDR3 comprises 14 residues. Germline V CDR1 and CDR2: SEHNR, FQNEAQ (reference sequence). This chain's CDR3 is CASSTVVSGNTIYF. The CDR3 DNA reads TGTGCCAGCAGCACGGTGGTCTCTGGAAACACCATATATTTT.

The chain has TRBV19 and TRBJ1-2; no firm D call. Germline CDR1 reads LNHDA; CDR2 reads SQIVND (reference sequence). The CDR3 is 14 amino acids. Deletions cut 4 bases from V and 1 base from J, with 10 bases between. The CDR3 DNA reads as TGTGCCAGTAGTAGACCGACGGGTAACTATGGCTACACCTTC. Translation gives CASSRPTGNYGYTF.

The V call is TRBV5-1, the J call TRBJ1-3; 9 bases are a match to TRBD1. This CDR3 is 15 amino acids long. Germline CDR1 and CDR2: SGHRS and YFSETQ. Trimming cost V 4 bases and J 2 bases; bases outside gene matches: 4. In DNA form, the CDR3 reads TGCGCCAGCAGCACGGGACAGGGAACTGGAAACACCATATATTTT. Translated: CASSTGQGTGNTIYF.

V gene TRBV10-2 combines with J gene TRBJ1-2, with 8 bases identical to TRBD1. The V gene end was trimmed by 4 bases and the J gene end by 8 bases; junction bases not matched to a gene: 9. CDR3 length: 14 residues. Germline CDR1 and CDR2: WSHSY and SAAADI. The CDR3 region has the DNA TGCGCCAGCAGTGCGGCAGGGGGCGCAATGGGCTACACCTTC. It specifies CASSAAGGAMGYTF.

This chain links TRBV4-1 with TRBJ2-7, with a tentative D call TRBD2 (5 bases). The V gene lost 3 bases and the J gene lost 0 bases, with 9 bases spanning the gap. Germline loops: CDR1 MGHRA, CDR2 YSYEKL. The CDR3 is made up of 14 amino acids. CDR3: CASSHRGSSYEQYF. CDR3 DNA sequence: TGCGCCAGCAGCCACCGGGGAAGCTCCTACGAGCAGTACTTC.

The chain uses TRBV15 and TRBJ1-1; D not certain. Germline V CDR1 and CDR2: LNHNV, YYDKDF (reference sequence). The CDR3 runs to 12 residues. V lost 5 bases to trimming and J lost 1 base, with 5 bases between them. The CDR3 is CATSLANTEAFF. CDR3 in DNA: TGTGCCACCAGCCTGGCGAACACTGAAGCTTTCTTT. The full variable domain, rest sourced from reference TRBV15 and TRBJ1-1, is DAMVIQNPRYQVTQFGKPVTLSCSQTLNHNVMYWYQQKSSQAPKLLFHYYDKDFNNEADTPDNFQSRRPNTSFCFLDIRSPGLGDTAMYLCATSLANTEAFFGQGTRLTVV.